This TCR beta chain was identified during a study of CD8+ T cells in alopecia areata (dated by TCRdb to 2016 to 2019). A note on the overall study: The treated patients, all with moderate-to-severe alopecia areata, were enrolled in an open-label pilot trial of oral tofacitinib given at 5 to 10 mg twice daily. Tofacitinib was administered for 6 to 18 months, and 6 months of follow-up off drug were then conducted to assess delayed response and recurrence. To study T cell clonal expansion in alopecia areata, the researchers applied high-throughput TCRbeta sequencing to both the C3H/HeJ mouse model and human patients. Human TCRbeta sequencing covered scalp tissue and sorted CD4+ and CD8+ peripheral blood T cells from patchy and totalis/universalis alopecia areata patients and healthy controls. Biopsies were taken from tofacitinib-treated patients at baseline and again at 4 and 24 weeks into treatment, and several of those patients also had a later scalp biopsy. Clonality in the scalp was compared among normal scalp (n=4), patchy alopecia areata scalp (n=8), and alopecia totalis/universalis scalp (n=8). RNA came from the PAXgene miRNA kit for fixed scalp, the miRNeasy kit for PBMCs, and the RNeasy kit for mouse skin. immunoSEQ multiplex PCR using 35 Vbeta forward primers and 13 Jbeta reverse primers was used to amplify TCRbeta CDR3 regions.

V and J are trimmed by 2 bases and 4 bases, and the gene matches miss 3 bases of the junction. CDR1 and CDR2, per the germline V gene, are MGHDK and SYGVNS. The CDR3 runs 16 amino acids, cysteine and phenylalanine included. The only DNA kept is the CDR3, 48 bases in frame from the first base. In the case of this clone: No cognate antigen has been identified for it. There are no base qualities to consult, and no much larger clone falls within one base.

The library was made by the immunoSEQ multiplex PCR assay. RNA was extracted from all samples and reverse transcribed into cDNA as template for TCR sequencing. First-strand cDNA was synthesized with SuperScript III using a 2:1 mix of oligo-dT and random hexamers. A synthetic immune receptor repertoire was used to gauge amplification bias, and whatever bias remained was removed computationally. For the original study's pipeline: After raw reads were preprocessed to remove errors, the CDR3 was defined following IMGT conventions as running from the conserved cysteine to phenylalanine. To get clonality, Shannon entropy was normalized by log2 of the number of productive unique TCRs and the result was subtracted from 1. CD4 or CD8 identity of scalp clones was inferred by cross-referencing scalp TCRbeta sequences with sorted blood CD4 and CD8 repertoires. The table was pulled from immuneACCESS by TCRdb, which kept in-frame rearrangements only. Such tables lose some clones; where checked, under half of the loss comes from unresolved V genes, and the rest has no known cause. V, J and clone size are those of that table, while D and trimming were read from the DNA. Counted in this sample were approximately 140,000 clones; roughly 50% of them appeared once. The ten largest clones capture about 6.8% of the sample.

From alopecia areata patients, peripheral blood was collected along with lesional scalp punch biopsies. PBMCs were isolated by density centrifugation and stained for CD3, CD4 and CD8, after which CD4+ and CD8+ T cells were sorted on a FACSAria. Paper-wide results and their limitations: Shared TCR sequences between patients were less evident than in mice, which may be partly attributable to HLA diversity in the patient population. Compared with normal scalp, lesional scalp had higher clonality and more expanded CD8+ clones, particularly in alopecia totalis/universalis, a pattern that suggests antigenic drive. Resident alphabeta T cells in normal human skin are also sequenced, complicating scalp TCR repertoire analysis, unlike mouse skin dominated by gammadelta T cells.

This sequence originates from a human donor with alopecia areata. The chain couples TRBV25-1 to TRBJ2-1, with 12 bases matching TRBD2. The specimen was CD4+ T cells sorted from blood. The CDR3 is CASSEGGTSGYNEQFF. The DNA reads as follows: TGTGCCAGCAGTGAAGGCGGGACTAGCGGGTACAATGAGCAGTTCTTC.